Below are 27 T cell receptor beta chains sequenced from a single sample in a study of monozygotic twins with inflammatory bowel disease. TCRdb re-called the 5' RACE reads, yielding one record per CDR3 amino acid sequence without DNA. The specimen's table records around 450,000 distinct CDR3 sequences. Sequences were obtained from blood. The receptors here all came from a human donor with ulcerative colitis or Crohn's disease, or a healthy co-twin of an affected twin (not recorded which).

The chain is built from TRBV12-3 or TRBV12-4 and TRBJ1-1. This CDR3 is 13 amino acids long. The CDR3 reads CASCSGMNTEAFF.

This chain links TRBV29-1 with TRBJ2-7; TCRdb calls TRBD1, which cannot be checked without DNA. Germline CDR1 is SQVTM and CDR2 is ANQGSEA. The CDR3 runs 14 residues. This CDR3 is CSVNGGFIGYEQYF.

This chain connects TRBV5-1 to TRBJ2-1; no DNA is available, so the TRBD1 call from TCRdb remains unchecked. Germline assignment: CDR1 SGHRS and CDR2 YFSETQ. The CDR3 spans 14 residues. This CDR3 reads CASSLPRDRNEQFF.

The chain is built from TRBV27 and TRBJ2-7; TCRdb names TRBD1, which stays unverified in the absence of DNA. Germline CDR1 and CDR2: MNHEY and SMNVEV (reference sequence). CDR3 length: 16 amino acids. The CDR3 loop reads CASSLPLGDEDHEQYF.

V usage is TRBV6-5 and J usage is TRBJ1-3. CDR3 size: 15 residues. Germline assignment: CDR1 MNHEY and CDR2 SVGAGI. CDR3: CASSYGISSGNTIYF.

The V gene is TRBV27, the J gene TRBJ1-2; TCRdb picks TRBD1, but there is no DNA to check that call. The CDR3 totals 15 residues. Per the germline V gene, CDR1 is MNHEY and CDR2 is SMNVEV (reference sequence). The CDR3 region is CASSLSGQGGIGYTF.

This sequence joins TRBV20-1 and TRBJ1-1; the D gene TCRdb calls, TRBD1, cannot be checked with no DNA. CDR1 is DFQATT, CDR2 SNEGSKA, per germline (reference sequence). This CDR3 contains 17 residues. The CDR3 is CSARGQGAGASNTEAFF.

The chain carries TRBV3-1 and TRBJ1-6; the TCRdb call, TRBD1, lacks DNA for checking. CDR1 is LGHDT, CDR2 YNNKEL, per germline (reference sequence). There are 18 residues in the CDR3. The CDR3 is CASSQDLPGQGSNSPLHF.

V usage is TRBV5-1 and J usage is TRBJ2-3; lacking DNA, the TRBD2 call made by TCRdb goes unchecked. CDR3 length equals 14 residues. Germline CDR1 SGHRS, CDR2 YFSETQ. The CDR3 is CASKRRTSTDTQYF.

The V gene is TRBV6-6, the J gene TRBJ2-6; TCRdb's D call of TRBD2 is untestable without DNA. The CDR3 loop spans 14 amino acids. Germline V gene data show CDR1 as MNHNY and CDR2 as SVGAGI (reference sequence). This chain's CDR3 is CASRALGGANVLTF.

The chain couples TRBV7-9 to TRBJ1-1. Germline loops: CDR1 SEHNR, CDR2 FQNEAQ (reference sequence). This CDR3 is 12 amino acids long. The chain's CDR3 is CASSLPGGITFF.

The J gene is TRBJ2-3, the V gene TRBV28; TCRdb's D call of TRBD1 is untestable without DNA. The CDR3 contains 15 residues. Germline-derived CDR1 and CDR2 are MDHEN and SYDVKM. The CDR3: CASSFQTGVTDTQYF.

J is TRBJ1-6 and V is TRBV5-1; TCRdb gives TRBD1 as the D gene, but with no DNA this cannot be confirmed. The CDR3 runs to 14 residues. Germline V CDR1 and CDR2: SGHRS, YFSETQ. This CDR3 reads CASRWTGENSPLHF.

The gene calls are TRBV10-3 and TRBJ2-5; TCRdb picks TRBD1, but there is no DNA to check that call. The germline V gene encodes CDR1 ENHRY and CDR2 SYGVKD. The CDR3 consists of 13 residues. The CDR3 loop is CAIKQGAGETQYF.

This chain connects TRBV7-9 to TRBJ1-4; TCRdb proposes TRBD1, but this gene call is untestable without DNA. The CDR3 is made up of 14 amino acids. Germline V gene sequence: CDR1 SEHNR, CDR2 FQNEAQ (reference sequence). The CDR3: CASSLNRISEKLFF. The whole variable domain, filled in from reference TRBV7-9 and TRBJ1-4, reads DTGVSQNPRHKITKRGQNVTFRCDPISEHNRLYWYRQTLGQGPEFLTYFQNEAQLEKSRLLSDRFSAERPKGSFSTLEIQRTEQGDSAMYLCASSLNRISEKLFFGSGTQLSVL.

The rearrangement joins TRBV11-1 to TRBJ1-1; TCRdb's D call, TRBD1, is unchecked because there is no DNA. The V gene's germline CDR1 is SGHAT and CDR2 FQDESV (reference sequence). The CDR3 contains 18 residues. The CDR3 protein is CASSLAVFSTGTGTEAFF.

V and J are TRBV5-1 and TRBJ1-1. The CDR3 sequence is 12 residues long. The germline gives CDR1 SGHRS, CDR2 YFSETQ. The CDR3 loop is CASSLVQGEAFF.

V usage is TRBV28 and J usage is TRBJ2-7; checking the TCRdb D call of TRBD1 is not possible without DNA. Germline V gene sequence: CDR1 MDHEN, CDR2 SYDVKM. This CDR3 region has 16 residues. CDR3 sequence: CASSPSLGQRGYEQYF.

V and J are TRBV27 and TRBJ1-2; TCRdb lists TRBD1, though no DNA is available to test this call. CDR1 is MNHEY, CDR2 SMNVEV, per germline (reference sequence). This CDR3 is built from 17 residues. CDR3 residues: CASSFISSGQGGYGYTF.

This chain joins TRBV4-1 and TRBJ2-7; TCRdb's assignment of TRBD2 cannot be checked, as there is no DNA. Germline V CDR1 and CDR2: MGHRA, YSYEKL. The CDR3 contains 13 residues. The CDR3 sequence: CASSRTLDYEQYF.

This chain connects TRBV10-3 to TRBJ2-1; TCRdb returns TRBD2, unconfirmable since there is no DNA. This CDR3 is 14 amino acids long. Germline V gene sequence: CDR1 ENHRY, CDR2 SYGVKD. The CDR3 loop reads CAISEFATSGEQFF.

The CDR3 loop reads CASTLGNEQFF. The chain carries TRBV12-3 or TRBV12-4 and TRBJ2-1; no DNA is available, so the TRBD2 call from TCRdb remains unchecked. This CDR3 contains 11 residues.

The V and J genes are TRBV24-1 and TRBJ2-3; as DNA is missing, the TRBD2 call by TCRdb cannot be tested. CDR3 length: 14 residues. CDR1 is KGHDR and CDR2 is SFDVKD in the germline V gene. Here the CDR3 reads CATSDPSRADTQYF.

The V and J genes are TRBV20-1 and TRBJ2-6. This CDR3 is built from 16 residues. Germline CDR1 reads DFQATT; CDR2 reads SNEGSKA (reference sequence). The CDR3 sequence is CSARRPGPSGANVLTF.

The chain couples TRBV4-2 to TRBJ2-6; TCRdb returns TRBD1, unconfirmable since there is no DNA. Germline V gives CDR1 LGHNA, CDR2 YNFKEQ. This CDR3 is built from 17 residues. The CDR3 sequence: CASSQVGGVSGANVLTF.

This chain connects TRBV7-2 to TRBJ2-3; TCRdb calls TRBD2, which cannot be checked without DNA. In germline, CDR1 is SGHTA, CDR2 FQGNSA. CDR3 length equals 12 residues. The CDR3 sequence: CASERPSGGQYF.

The chain is built from TRBV10-3 and TRBJ2-1; TCRdb picks TRBD2, but there is no DNA to check that call. CDR1 and CDR2 (germline): ENHRY, SYGVKD. This CDR3 has 15 amino acids. CDR3 loop: CAITAGPNLYNEQFF.